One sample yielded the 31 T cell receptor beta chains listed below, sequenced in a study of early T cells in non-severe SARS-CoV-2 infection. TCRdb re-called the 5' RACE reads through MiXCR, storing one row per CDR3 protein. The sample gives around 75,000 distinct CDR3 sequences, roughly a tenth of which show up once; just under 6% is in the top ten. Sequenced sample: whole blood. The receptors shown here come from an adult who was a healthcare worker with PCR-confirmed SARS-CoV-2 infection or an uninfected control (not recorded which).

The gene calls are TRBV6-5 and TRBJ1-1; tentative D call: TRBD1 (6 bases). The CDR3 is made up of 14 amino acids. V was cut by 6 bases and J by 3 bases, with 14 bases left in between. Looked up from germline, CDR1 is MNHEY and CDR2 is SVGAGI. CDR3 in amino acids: CASRATGRDTEAFF. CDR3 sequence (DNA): TGTGCCAGCAGGGCTACAGGGCGGGACACTGAAGCTTTCTTT.

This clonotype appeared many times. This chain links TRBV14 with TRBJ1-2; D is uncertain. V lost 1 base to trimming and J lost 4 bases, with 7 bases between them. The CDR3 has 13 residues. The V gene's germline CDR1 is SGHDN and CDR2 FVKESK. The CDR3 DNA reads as TGTGCCAGCAGCCAAGGGGGAGGCTATGGCTACACCTTC. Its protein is CASSQGGGYGYTF. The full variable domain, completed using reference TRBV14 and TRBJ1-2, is EAGVTQFPSHSVIEKGQTVTLRCDPISGHDNLYWYRRVMGKEIKFLLHFVKESKQDESGMPNNRFLAERTGGTYSTLKVQPAELEDSGVYFCASSQGGGYGYTFGSGTRLTVV.

CDR3 residues: CASRATDTQYF. The CDR3 DNA reads as TGTGCCAGCAGAGCCACAGATACGCAGTATTTT. This chain links TRBV6-1 with TRBJ2-3; D ambiguous. The CDR3 loop spans 11 amino acids. Germline assignment: CDR1 MNHNS and CDR2 SASEGT. Trimming cost V 6 bases and J 2 bases, with 3 bases left between them.

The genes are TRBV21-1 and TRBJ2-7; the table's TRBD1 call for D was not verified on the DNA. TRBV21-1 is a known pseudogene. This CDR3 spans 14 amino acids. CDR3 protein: CASSESEGPYEQYF. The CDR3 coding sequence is TGTGCCAGCAGCGAGTCCGAGGGACCCTACGAGCAGTACTTC.

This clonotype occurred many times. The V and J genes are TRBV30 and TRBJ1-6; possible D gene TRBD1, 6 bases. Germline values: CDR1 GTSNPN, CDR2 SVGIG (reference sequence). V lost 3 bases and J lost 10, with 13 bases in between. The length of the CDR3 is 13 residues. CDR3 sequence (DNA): TGTGCCTGGAGCACAGGGATAGAGTCACCCCTCCACTTT. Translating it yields CAWSTGIESPLHF. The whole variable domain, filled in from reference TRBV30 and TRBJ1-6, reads SQTIHQWPATLVQPVGSPLSLECTVEGTSNPNLYWYRQAAGRGLQLLFYSVGIGQISSEVPQNLSASRPQDRQFILSSKKLLLSDSGFYLCAWSTGIESPLHFGNGTRLTVT.

In DNA form, the CDR3 reads TGTGCCAGCAGCTCCCAAGCGGCAGATACGCAGTATTTT. It specifies CASSSQAADTQYF. V gene TRBV7-3 combines with J gene TRBJ2-3; tentative D call: TRBD2 (5 bases). The V and J ends lost 4 bases and 4 bases respectively, with 9 bases between them. Germline V CDR1 and CDR2: SGHTA, FQGTGA. The CDR3 is 13 residues long.

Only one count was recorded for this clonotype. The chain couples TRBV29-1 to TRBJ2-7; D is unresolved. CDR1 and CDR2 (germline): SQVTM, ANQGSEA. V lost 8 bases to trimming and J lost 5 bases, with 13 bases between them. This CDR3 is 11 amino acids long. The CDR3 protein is CSRGGYDEQYF. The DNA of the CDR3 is TGCAGCAGAGGTGGATATGACGAGCAGTACTTC.

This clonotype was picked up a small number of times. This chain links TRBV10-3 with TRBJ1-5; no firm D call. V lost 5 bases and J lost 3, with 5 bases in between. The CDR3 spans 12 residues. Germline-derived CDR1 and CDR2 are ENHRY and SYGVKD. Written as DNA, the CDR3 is TGTGCCATCAGTCAGCCCAATCAGCCCCAGCATTTT. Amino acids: CAISQPNQPQHF.

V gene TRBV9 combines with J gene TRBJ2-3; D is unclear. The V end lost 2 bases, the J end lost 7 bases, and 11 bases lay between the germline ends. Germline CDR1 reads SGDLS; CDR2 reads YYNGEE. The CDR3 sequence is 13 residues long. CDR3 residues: CASSVGVMNTQYF. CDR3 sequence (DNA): TGTGCCAGCAGCGTTGGGGTGATGAATACGCAGTATTTT. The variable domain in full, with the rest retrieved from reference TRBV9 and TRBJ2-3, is DSGVTQTPKHLITATGQRVTLRCSPRSGDLSVYWYQQSLDQGLQFLIQYYNGEERAKGNILERFSAQQFPDLHSELNLSSLELGDSALYFCASSVGVMNTQYFGPGTRLTVL.

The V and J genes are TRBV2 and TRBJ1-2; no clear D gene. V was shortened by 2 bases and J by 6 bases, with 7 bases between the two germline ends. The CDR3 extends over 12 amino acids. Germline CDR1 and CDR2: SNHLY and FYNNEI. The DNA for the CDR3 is TGTGCCAGCAGTGAAATGAGGGATGGCTACACCTTC. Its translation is CASSEMRDGYTF.

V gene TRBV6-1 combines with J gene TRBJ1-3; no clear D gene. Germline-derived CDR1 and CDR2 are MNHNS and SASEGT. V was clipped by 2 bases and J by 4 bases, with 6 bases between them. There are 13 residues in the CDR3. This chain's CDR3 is CASSETGGNTIYF. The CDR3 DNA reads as TGTGCCAGCAGTGAAACGGGAGGAAACACCATATATTTT.

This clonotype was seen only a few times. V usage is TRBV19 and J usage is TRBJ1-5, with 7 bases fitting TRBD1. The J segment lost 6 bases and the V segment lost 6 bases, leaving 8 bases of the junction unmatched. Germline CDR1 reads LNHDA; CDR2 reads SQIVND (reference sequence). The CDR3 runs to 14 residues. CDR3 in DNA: TGTGCCAGTAGCCGACAGGGCCTGCGTCAGCCCCAGCATTTT. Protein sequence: CASSRQGLRQPQHF.

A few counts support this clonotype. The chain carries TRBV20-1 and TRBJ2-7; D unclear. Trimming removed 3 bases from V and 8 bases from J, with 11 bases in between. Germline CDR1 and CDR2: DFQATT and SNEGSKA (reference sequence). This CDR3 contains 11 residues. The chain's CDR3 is CSASGPAQQYF. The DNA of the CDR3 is TGCAGTGCTAGCGGTCCCGCGCAGCAGTACTTC.

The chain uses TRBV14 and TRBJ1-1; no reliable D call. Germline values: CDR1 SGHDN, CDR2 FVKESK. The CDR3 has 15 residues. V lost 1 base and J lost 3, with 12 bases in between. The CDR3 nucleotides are TGTGCCAGCAGCCAAGGGGTCGGAGGATACACTGAAGCTTTCTTT. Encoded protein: CASSQGVGGYTEAFF.

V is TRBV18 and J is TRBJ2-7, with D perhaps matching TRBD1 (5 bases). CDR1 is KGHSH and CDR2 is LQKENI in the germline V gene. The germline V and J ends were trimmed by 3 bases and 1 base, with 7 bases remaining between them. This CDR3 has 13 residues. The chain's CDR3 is CASSPTDSYEQYF. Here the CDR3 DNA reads TGTGCCAGCTCACCGACAGATTCCTACGAGCAGTACTTC. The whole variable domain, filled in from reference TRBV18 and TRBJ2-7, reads NAGVMQNPRHLVRRRGQEARLRCSPMKGHSHVYWYRQLPEEGLKFMVYLQKENIIDESGMPKERFSAEFPKEGPSILRIQQVVRGDSAAYFCASSPTDSYEQYFGPGTRLTVT.

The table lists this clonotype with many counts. The CDR3 reads CASSPIPGPLYEQYF. The CDR3 coding sequence is TGTGCCAGCTCACCAATACCGGGACCCCTCTACGAGCAGTACTTC. V gene TRBV18 combines with J gene TRBJ2-7; D possibly matches TRBD1 or TRBD2 (5 bases each). This CDR3 spans 15 amino acids. Germline CDR1 is KGHSH and CDR2 is LQKENI. The V and J ends lost 2 bases and 3 bases respectively, with 14 bases between them.

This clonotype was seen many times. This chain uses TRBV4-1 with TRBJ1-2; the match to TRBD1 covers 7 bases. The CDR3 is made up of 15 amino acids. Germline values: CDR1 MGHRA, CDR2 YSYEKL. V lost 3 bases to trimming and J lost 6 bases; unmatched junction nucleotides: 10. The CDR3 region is CASSQGVGTVDGYTF. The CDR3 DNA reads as TGCGCCAGCAGCCAGGGTGTCGGGACAGTCGATGGCTACACCTTC.

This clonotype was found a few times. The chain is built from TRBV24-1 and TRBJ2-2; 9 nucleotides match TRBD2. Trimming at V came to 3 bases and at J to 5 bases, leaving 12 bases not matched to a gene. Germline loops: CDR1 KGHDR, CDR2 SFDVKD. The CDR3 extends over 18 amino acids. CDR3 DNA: TGTGCCACCAGTGATCCCCCGCGGAGTAGCGGGAGAACCGGGGAGCTGTTTTTT. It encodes CATSDPPRSSGRTGELFF.

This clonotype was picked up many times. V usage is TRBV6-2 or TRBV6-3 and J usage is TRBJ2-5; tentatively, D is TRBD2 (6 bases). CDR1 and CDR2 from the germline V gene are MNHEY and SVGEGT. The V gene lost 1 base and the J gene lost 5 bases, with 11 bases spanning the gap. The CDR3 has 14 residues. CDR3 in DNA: TGTGCCAGCAGTTACTTGCGGGGCCCGGAGACCCAGTACTTC. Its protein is CASSYLRGPETQYF.

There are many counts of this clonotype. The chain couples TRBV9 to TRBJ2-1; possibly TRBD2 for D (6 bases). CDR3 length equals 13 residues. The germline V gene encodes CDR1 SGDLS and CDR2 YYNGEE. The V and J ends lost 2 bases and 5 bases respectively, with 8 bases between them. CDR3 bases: TGTGCCAGCAGCGTGGGGGAGGACAATGAGCAGTTCTTC. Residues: CASSVGEDNEQFF.

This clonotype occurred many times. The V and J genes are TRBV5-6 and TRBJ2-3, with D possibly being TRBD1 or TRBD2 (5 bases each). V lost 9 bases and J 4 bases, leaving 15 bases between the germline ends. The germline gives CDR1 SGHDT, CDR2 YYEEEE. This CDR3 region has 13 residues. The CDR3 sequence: CATALGDADTQYF. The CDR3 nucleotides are TGTGCCACGGCGCTGGGGGACGCAGATACGCAGTATTTT.

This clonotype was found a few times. CDR3 residues: CASSLVVTANTEAFF. DNA for the CDR3: TGTGCCAGCAGCTTGGTGGTGACAGCGAACACTGAAGCTTTCTTT. The V gene is TRBV5-4, the J gene TRBJ1-1; TRBD1 is a possible D gene (5 bases). V was trimmed by 0 bases and J by 1 base, leaving 10 bases between them. The germline CDR1 and CDR2 sequences are SGHNT and YYREEE (reference sequence). The CDR3 contains 15 residues.

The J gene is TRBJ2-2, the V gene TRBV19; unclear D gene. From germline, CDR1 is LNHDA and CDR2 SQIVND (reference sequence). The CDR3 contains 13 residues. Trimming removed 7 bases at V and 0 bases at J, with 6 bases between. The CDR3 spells CASTPANTGELFF. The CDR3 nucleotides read TGTGCCAGTACTCCCGCGAACACCGGGGAGCTGTTTTTT.

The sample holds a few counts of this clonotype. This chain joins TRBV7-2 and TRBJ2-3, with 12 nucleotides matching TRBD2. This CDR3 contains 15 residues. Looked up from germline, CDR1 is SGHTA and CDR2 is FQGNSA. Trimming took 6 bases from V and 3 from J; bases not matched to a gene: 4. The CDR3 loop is CASRAGTSGTDTQYF. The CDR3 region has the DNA TGTGCCAGCAGAGCCGGGACTAGCGGGACAGATACGCAGTATTTT.

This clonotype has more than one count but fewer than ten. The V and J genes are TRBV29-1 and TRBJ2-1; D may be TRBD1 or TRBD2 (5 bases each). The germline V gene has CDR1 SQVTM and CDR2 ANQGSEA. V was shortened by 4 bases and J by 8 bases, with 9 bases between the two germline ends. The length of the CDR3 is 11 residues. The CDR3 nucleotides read TGCAGCGTTGGGGGGTGGCATGAGCAGTTCTTC. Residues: CSVGGWHEQFF.

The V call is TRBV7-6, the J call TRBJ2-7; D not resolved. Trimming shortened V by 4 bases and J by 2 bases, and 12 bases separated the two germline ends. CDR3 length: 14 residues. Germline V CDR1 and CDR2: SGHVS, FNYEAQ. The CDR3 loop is CASSSPRKAYEQYF. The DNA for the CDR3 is TGTGCCAGCAGCTCCCCCCGGAAGGCCTACGAGCAGTACTTC.

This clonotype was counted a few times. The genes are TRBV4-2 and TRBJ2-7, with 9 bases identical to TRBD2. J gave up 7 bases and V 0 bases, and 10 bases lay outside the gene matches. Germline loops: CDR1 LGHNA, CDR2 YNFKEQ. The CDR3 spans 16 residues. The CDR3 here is CASSQDSREGWGEQYF. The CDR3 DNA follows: TGTGCCAGCAGCCAAGATTCGCGGGAGGGATGGGGTGAGCAGTACTTC.

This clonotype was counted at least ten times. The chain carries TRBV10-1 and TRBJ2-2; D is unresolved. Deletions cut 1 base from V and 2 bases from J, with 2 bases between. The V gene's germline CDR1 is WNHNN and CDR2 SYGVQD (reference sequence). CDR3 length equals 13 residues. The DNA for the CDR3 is TGCGCCAGCAGTGAGTTAAACACCGGGGAGCTGTTTTTT. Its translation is CASSELNTGELFF.

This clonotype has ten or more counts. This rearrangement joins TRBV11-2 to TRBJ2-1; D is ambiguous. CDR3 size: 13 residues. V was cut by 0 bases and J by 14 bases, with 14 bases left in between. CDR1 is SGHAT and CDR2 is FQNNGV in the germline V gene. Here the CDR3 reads CASSLESVPRKFF. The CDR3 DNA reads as TGTGCCAGCAGCTTAGAATCCGTCCCGCGGAAGTTCTTC. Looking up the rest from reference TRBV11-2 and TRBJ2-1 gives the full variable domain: EAGVAQSPRYKIIEKRQSVAFWCNPISGHATLYWYQQILGQGPKLLIQFQNNGVVDDSQLPKDRFSAERLKGVDSTLKIQPAKLEDSAVYLCASSLESVPRKFFGPGTRLTVL.

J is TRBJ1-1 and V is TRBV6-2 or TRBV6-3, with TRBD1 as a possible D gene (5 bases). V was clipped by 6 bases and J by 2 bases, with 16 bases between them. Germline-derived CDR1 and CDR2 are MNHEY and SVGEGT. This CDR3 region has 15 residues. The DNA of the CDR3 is TGTGCCAGCAGAAGACCGACAGTAGGAAACACTGAAGCTTTCTTT. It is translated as CASRRPTVGNTEAFF.

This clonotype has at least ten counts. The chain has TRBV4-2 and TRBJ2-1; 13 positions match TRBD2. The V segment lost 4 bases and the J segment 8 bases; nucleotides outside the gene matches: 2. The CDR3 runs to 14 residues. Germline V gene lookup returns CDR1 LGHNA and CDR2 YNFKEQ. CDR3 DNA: TGTGCCAGCAGCCCGGGGACTAGCGGGGATGAGCAGTTCTTC. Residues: CASSPGTSGDEQFF.